This T cell receptor beta chain was observed in a study of cytomegalovirus exposure and HLA in healthy donors. Primers included in the PCR were 60 Vbeta and 13 Jbeta primers. TCRdb's table, derived via immunoSEQ multiplex PCR, lists solely in-frame clones and lacks some. The table lists 120,000 to 150,000 clones, roughly four fifths of them singletons. The V and J ends lost 1 base and 11 bases, in that order; junction bases with no gene match: 7. The V gene's germline CDR1 is KGHSH and CDR2 LQKENI. This CDR3 is 14 amino acids long. The chain is built from TRBV18 and TRBJ1-1, with TRBD1 matching over 10 bases. Sequenced input: PBMCs. This receptor was identified in a man younger than 35 in good health and CMV-seropositive. The CDR3 here is CASSPLEGQGGAFF. The CDR3 DNA reads as TGTGCCAGCTCACCACTAGAAGGACAGGGGGGCGCTTTCTTT. Full variable domain (rest looked up from reference TRBV18 and TRBJ1-1): NAGVMQNPRHLVRRRGQEARLRCSPMKGHSHVYWYRQLPEEGLKFMVYLQKENIIDESGMPKERFSAEFPKEGPSILRIQQVVRGDSAAYFCASSPLEGQGGAFFGQGTRLTVV.